This T cell receptor (beta chain) emerged from a study of response to subunit inactivated influenza vaccine. TCRdb re-called the RT-PCR reads with MiXCR, one entry per CDR3 protein. This table has some 520,000 distinct CDR3 sequences, approximately 17% appearing once. The germline V gene encodes CDR1 KGHDR and CDR2 SFDVKD. The CDR3 runs to 16 residues. The ends lost 4 bases at V and 3 bases at J; junction bases unmatched: 10. This TCR was recovered from a man between 50 and 75 years old who received an inactivated influenza vaccine. The specimen comprised CD4+ T cells sorted from PBMCs, sampled around 25 months after vaccination. This chain joins TRBV24-1 and TRBJ2-5, with 7 nucleotides matching TRBD2. This CDR3 reads CATSDPTGTKEETQYF. The CDR3 bases are TGTGCCACCAGTGACCCGACCGGGACTAAGGAAGAGACCCAGTACTTC.